The clone carrying this T cell receptor (beta chain) came up many times. Its target is not known. There are 14 residues in the CDR3. Trimming took off 0 bases at V and 6 bases at J, with 11 bases between the two ends. CDR1 and CDR2 from the germline V gene are LGHDT and YNNKEL (reference sequence). This entry belongs to a study of early T cells in non-severe SARS-CoV-2 infection. Study in general: Whole-blood bulk RNA, unsorted, was sequenced, and chains were unpaired. Study-wide results and limits: Matching with VDJdb favored anti-spike CD8 responses (missing private and CD4 specificities).

Researchers tagged individual cDNA molecules with unique molecular identifiers. From the 5' RACE reads, TCRdb called clonotypes with MiXCR, one entry per CDR3 protein. This sample has 100,000 to 150,000 distinct CDR3 sequences; just under 15% occur once, and the top ten carry roughly a fifth. This TCR was sampled from an adult who was a healthcare worker with PCR-confirmed SARS-CoV-2 infection or an uninfected control (not recorded which). The chain employs TRBV3-1 and TRBJ1-1; D gene unclear. Sequenced input: whole blood. Here the CDR3 reads CASSQEEGSSEAFF. CDR3 bases: TGTGCCAGCAGCCAAGAGGAGGGATCCTCTGAAGCTTTCTTT.